These 6 T cell receptor beta chains were sequenced from one sample in a study of blood T cell repertoires in COVID-19. Repertoires were generated with immunoSEQ multiplex PCR, while TCRdb's copy carries only in-frame clones and drops some. This table has 150,000 to 180,000 clones, 80% appearing once. Sequenced sample: peripheral blood. Receptors were obtained from a man between 60 and 70 years old with acute or convalescent COVID-19.

There are a few counts of this clone. The chain carries TRBV9 and TRBJ2-1; the match to TRBD1 covers 7 bases. V was pared by 1 base and J by 7 bases, with 5 bases of the junction left unmatched. In germline, CDR1 is SGDLS, CDR2 YYNGEE. CDR3 length equals 14 residues. This CDR3 is CASSVTGDLNEQFF. CDR3 in DNA: TGTGCCAGCAGCGTAACAGGGGATCTGAATGAGCAGTTCTTC.

The V call is TRBV27, the J call TRBJ2-6; no definite D call. CDR1 and CDR2 (germline): MNHEY, SMNVEV (reference sequence). The CDR3 covers 18 residues. Between the trimmed V and J ends, which lost 1 base and 0 bases, there was a span of 13 bases. As DNA, the CDR3 is TGTGCCAGCAGTTTATGGGCCTCGAGTCACTCTGGGGCCAACGTCCTGACTTTC. Protein: CASSLWASSHSGANVLTF.

This clone was observed a single time. This sequence joins TRBV11-2 and TRBJ2-1, with D hard to call. Germline V lookup: CDR1 SGHAT, CDR2 FQNNGV. Trimming left V 0 bases short and J 7 bases short, with 4 bases between. The CDR3 is 12 amino acids. For the CDR3, the DNA is TGTGCCAGCAGCTTAGACACAAATGAGCAGTTCTTC. It yields the protein CASSLDTNEQFF.

The chain carries TRBV5-5 and TRBJ2-3; the match to TRBD1 covers 7 bases. Losses at the gene ends were 2 bases for V and 2 bases for J; bases not matched to a gene: 14. The CDR3 loop spans 18 amino acids. From germline, CDR1 is SGHKS and CDR2 YYEKEE (reference sequence). DNA for the CDR3: TGTGCCAGCAGCTTCGCGACAGGGTCCGGCCCTGCCACAGATACGCAGTATTTT. It is translated as CASSFATGSGPATDTQYF.

The chain is built from TRBV2 and TRBJ1-5; D is uncertain. The CDR3 runs to 13 residues. Germline values: CDR1 SNHLY, CDR2 FYNNEI. V was shortened by 6 bases and J by 6 bases, with 12 bases between the two germline ends. The CDR3, as DNA: TGTGCCAGCAGGGCCTGGGGAGGTCAGCCCCAGCATTTT. This sequence encodes CASRAWGGQPQHF.

The chain joins TRBV3-1 (or the pseudogene TRBV3-2) to TRBJ2-2, with TRBD1 identical over 10 bases. Per germline, CDR1 LGHDT and CDR2 YNNKEL (reference sequence). The ends lost 4 bases at V and 7 bases at J; junction bases unmatched: 3. CDR3 size: 14 residues. Here the CDR3 DNA reads TGTGCCAGCAGCCCTCGGGACAGGGGCGGGGAGCTGTTTTTT. It yields the protein CASSPRDRGGELFF.